A selection of T cell receptor beta chains follows, all from one sample in a study of shared T cell receptors in the human thymus. Here immunoSEQ multiplex PCR was the method, and the copy in TCRdb shows in-frame clones only, minus some. The sample contains hundreds of thousands of clones, approximately 78% of which appear only once. The same sample was also used in a study of human thymus T cells.

Sample: thymocytes. Receptors were obtained from a boy in the first two years of life with a congenital heart defect. Each CDR3 is given without its conserved first and last residue. The order of the fields is CDR3 length, V gene, CDR3 protein.

>14|TRBV19
ASRDRGSRGANVLT
>13|TRBV11-3
ASSTSGEGTDTQY
>14|TRBV27
ASSLKGEAGADTQY
>12|TRBV6-5
ASRYSGSGYEQY
>13|TRBV9
ASSLNHRDTYGYT
>13|TRBV19
ASSIRDTSSYEQY
>13|TRBV9
ASSEPGQGAGEQY
>17|TRBV6-4
ASSAGTSGYLSSYNEQF
>13|TRBV4-1
ASSQVRGTDYEQY
>14|TRBV7-9
ASSLTAMSSGNTIY
>15|TRBV28
ASSLTSGRAGTGELF